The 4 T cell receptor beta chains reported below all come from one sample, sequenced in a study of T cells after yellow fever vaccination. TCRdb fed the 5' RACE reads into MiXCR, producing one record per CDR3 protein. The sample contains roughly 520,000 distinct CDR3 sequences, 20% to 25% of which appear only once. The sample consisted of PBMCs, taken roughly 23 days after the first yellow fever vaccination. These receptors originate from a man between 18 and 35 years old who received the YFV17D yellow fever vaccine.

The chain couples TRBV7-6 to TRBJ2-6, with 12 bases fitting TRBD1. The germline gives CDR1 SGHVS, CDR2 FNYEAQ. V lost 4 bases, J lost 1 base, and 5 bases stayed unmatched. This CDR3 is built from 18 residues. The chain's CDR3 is CASSWGQGAGSGANVLTF. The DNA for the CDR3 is TGTGCCAGCAGCTGGGGACAGGGGGCTGGTTCTGGGGCCAACGTCCTGACTTTC. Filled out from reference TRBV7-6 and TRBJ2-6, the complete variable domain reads GAGVSQSPRYKVTKRGQDVALRCDPISGHVSLYWYRQALGQGPEFLTYFNYEAQQDKSGLPNDRFSAERPEGSISTLTIQRTEQRDSAMYRCASSWGQGAGSGANVLTFGAGSRLTVL.

The CDR3 DNA reads as TGTGCCACCAGCAGTTTGACCGACCAGTCACCCCTCCACTTT. Translated: CATSSLTDQSPLHF. This sequence joins TRBV15 and TRBJ1-6; D is uncertain. Germline assignment: CDR1 LNHNV and CDR2 YYDKDF (reference sequence). V was shortened by 3 bases and J by 10 bases, with 13 bases between the two germline ends. The CDR3 spans 14 residues. Full variable domain (missing parts from reference TRBV15 and TRBJ1-6): DAMVIQNPRYQVTQFGKPVTLSCSQTLNHNVMYWYQQKSSQAPKLLFHYYDKDFNNEADTPDNFQSRRPNTSFCFLDIRSPGLGDTAMYLCATSSLTDQSPLHFGNGTRLTVT.

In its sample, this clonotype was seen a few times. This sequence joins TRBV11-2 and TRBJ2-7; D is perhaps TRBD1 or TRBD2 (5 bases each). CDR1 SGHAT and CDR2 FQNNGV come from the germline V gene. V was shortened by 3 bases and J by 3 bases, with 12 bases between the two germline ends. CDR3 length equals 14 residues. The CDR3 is CASSFPGRIYEQYF. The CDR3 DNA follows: TGTGCCAGCAGCTTTCCGGGACGGATCTACGAGCAGTACTTC.

As DNA, the CDR3 is TGTGCCAGCAGCGGGGGGCCCAGCTACGAGCAGTACGTC. This encodes CASSGGPSYEQYV. The chain recombines TRBV7-2 with TRBJ2-7; D assignment may be TRBD1 or TRBD2 (6 bases each). Germline V CDR1 and CDR2: SGHTA, FQGNSA. Trimming stripped 5 bases from V and 3 bases from J, with 11 bases between. The CDR3 consists of 13 residues.